The entry below describes one TCR beta chain. Its antigen is currently not known. No much larger clone is present one base from it, and per-base qualities are unavailable. Reading from cysteine to phenylalanine, the CDR3 counts 14 amino acids. Solely the CDR3 DNA is kept, with 42 bases framed from the first base. The germline V gene (reference sequence) gives CDR1 as SGHNT and CDR2 as YYREEE. Germline trimming: 4 bases from V, 7 bases from J; junction bases outside gene matches: 5. This sample is drawn from a study of T cell changes during pregnancy in multiple sclerosis (dated by TCRdb to about 2019). Study-wide context: Changes in the T cell repertoire over the course of pregnancy were examined in this study in women with multiple sclerosis.

The method behind the library was the immunoSEQ multiplex PCR assay. Held by TCRdb, this immuneACCESS table contains in-frame sequences only and omits some clones. Under half of the omission traces to an unresolved V gene where checked; the cause of the rest is unknown. The sample profile shows 49,000 or so clones; around nine tenths of them were found once. The top ten clones comprise 0.37% of the sample. Source: CD4+ T cells from peripheral blood mononuclear cells, taken in the second trimester of pregnancy. The origin of this receptor is a female donor in good health, enrolled as a control in a pregnancy study. The V and J genes are TRBV5-4 and TRBJ2-2; 9 central nucleotides agree with TRBD1. Read as DNA, the sequence is TGTGCCAGCAGCACCGGACAGGGGAACGGGGAGCTGTTTTTT. This is translated as CASSTGQGNGELFF.